Following are 27 T cell receptor beta chains from one sample sequenced in a study of chemoradiotherapy in HPV16-positive cancers. Profiled with immunoSEQ multiplex PCR; TCRdb holds only in-frame clones, not every one. The sample shows more than 8,000 clones, approximately 80% of them seen only once. Sampling was done from a patient who underwent chemoradiotherapy. These receptors all come from a human donor with HPV-associated anogenital cancer.

The chain combines TRBV5-1 with TRBJ2-3; TRBD2 aligns across 8 bases. This CDR3 comprises 16 residues. Trimming at V came to 3 bases and at J to 2 bases, leaving 8 bases not matched to a gene. Germline assignment: CDR1 SGHRS and CDR2 YFSETQ. CDR3 DNA: TGCGCCAGCAGCTCGGTTAGCGGGACACACACAGATACGCAGTATTTT. Its protein product is CASSSVSGTHTDTQYF.

The chain has TRBV11-2 and TRBJ1-6; D is unresolved. V lost 1 base and J lost 14, with 12 bases in between. Looked up from germline, CDR1 is SGHAT and CDR2 is FQNNGV. The CDR3 contains 13 residues. The CDR3 nucleotides read TGTGCCAGCAGCTTAGTCGCAGAGCGGTCCCTCCACTTT. Amino acid sequence: CASSLVAERSLHF. The variable domain in full, completed from reference TRBV11-2 and TRBJ1-6, reads EAGVAQSPRYKIIEKRQSVAFWCNPISGHATLYWYQQILGQGPKLLIQFQNNGVVDDSQLPKDRFSAERLKGVDSTLKIQPAKLEDSAVYLCASSLVAERSLHFGNGTRLTVT.

The V gene is TRBV5-4, the J gene TRBJ2-4; 10 bases match TRBD1. The CDR3 extends over 15 amino acids. Germline assignment: CDR1 SGHNT and CDR2 YYREEE (reference sequence). Trimming took 3 bases from V and 6 from J; bases not matched to a gene: 6. This CDR3 reads CASSSRDRGSNIQYF. The CDR3 DNA reads TGTGCCAGCAGCTCCCGGGACAGGGGATCAAACATTCAGTACTTC.

The chain employs TRBV30 and TRBJ2-7; 7 bases match TRBD1. The length of the CDR3 is 12 residues. The V gene end was trimmed by 7 bases and the J gene end by 5 bases; junction bases not matched to a gene: 8. In germline, CDR1 is GTSNPN, CDR2 SVGIG (reference sequence). CDR3 sequence reads: CASRTGVDEQYF. DNA for the CDR3: TGTGCCTCGCGAACAGGGGTGGACGAGCAGTACTTC.

The rearrangement uses TRBV19 and TRBJ1-6; 7 bases are a match to TRBD1. Germline lookup yields CDR1 LNHDA and CDR2 SQIVND (reference sequence). The V segment lost 5 bases and the J segment 8 bases; nucleotides outside the gene matches: 9. The CDR3 contains 15 residues. The CDR3 DNA follows: TGTGCCAGTAGTCGACAGGGTAGTGTTTATTCACCCCTCCACTTT. It codes for CASSRQGSVYSPLHF.

The chain carries TRBV4-1 and TRBJ2-2; no firm D call. Germline CDR1 reads MGHRA; CDR2 reads YSYEKL. CDR3 size: 12 residues. The ends were cut back, 4 bases at V and 4 bases at J, with 4 bases in the middle. The CDR3 is CASSRGTGELFF. As DNA, the CDR3 is TGCGCCAGCAGCCGGGGCACCGGGGAGCTGTTTTTT.

The chain joins TRBV7-9 to TRBJ1-3; D ambiguous. Germline V gives CDR1 SEHNR, CDR2 FQNEAQ (reference sequence). Trimming took 5 bases from V and 2 from J, leaving 13 bases between them. The CDR3 consists of 15 residues. CDR3 amino acids: CASSPWAEAGNTIYF. DNA for the CDR3: TGTGCCAGCAGCCCCTGGGCCGAAGCTGGAAACACCATATATTTT.

V gene TRBV15 combines with J gene TRBJ1-1, with D perhaps matching TRBD1 (6 bases). V lost 5 bases and J lost 4, with 23 bases in between. Germline V lookup: CDR1 LNHNV, CDR2 YYDKDF (reference sequence). The CDR3 is 17 residues long. CDR3 in DNA: TGTGCCACCAGCGTCTCCCCACAGGGACGGTTCTCCACTGAAGCTTTCTTT. Its protein product is CATSVSPQGRFSTEAFF.

This clone occurred once. CDR3 DNA sequence: TGTGCCAGCAGCTTAGGGGGGTCAGACAATGAGCAGTTCTTC. Translating it yields CASSLGGSDNEQFF. The chain carries TRBV7-2 and TRBJ2-1; D may correspond to TRBD1 or TRBD2 (5 bases each). Trimming removed 1 base at V and 5 bases at J, with 9 bases between. CDR3 length equals 14 residues. CDR1 is SGHTA and CDR2 is FQGNSA in the germline V gene.

This sequence joins TRBV7-8 and TRBJ1-2; a possible D gene is TRBD1 (5 bases). V gave up 5 bases and J gave up 7 bases, with 8 bases separating them. The CDR3 has 11 residues. Germline values: CDR1 SGHVS, CDR2 FQNEAQ. This chain's CDR3 is CASSPGFGYTF. In DNA, the CDR3 is TGTGCCAGCAGCCCAGGGTTTGGCTACACCTTC.

The chain has TRBV5-5 and TRBJ2-7; D not resolved. V was pared by 4 bases and J by 3 bases, with 11 bases between. From germline, CDR1 is SGHKS and CDR2 YYEKEE (reference sequence). This CDR3 contains 13 residues. The CDR3: CASSGRAIYEQYF. CDR3 coding DNA: TGTGCCAGCAGCGGCCGGGCCATCTACGAGCAGTACTTC.

The rearrangement uses TRBV7-3 and TRBJ2-7; the match to TRBD2 covers 8 bases. The CDR3 has 14 residues. The V gene's germline CDR1 is SGHTA and CDR2 FQGTGA. J lost 7 bases, V lost 2 bases, and 7 bases had no gene match. CDR3 protein: CASSLDGGAREQYF. CDR3 sequence (DNA): TGTGCCAGCAGCTTAGACGGGGGGGCAAGGGAGCAGTACTTC.

This clone was picked up a small number of times. J is TRBJ1-6 and V is TRBV18; 10 bases line up with TRBD1. The CDR3 contains 13 residues. The germline CDR1 and CDR2 sequences are KGHSH and LQKENI. V dropped 10 bases and J dropped 8; count of bases not matched to a gene: 5. The CDR3 sequence is CATRGQGDSPLHF. For the CDR3, the DNA is TGTGCCACCCGAGGACAGGGGGATTCACCCCTCCACTTT.

The chain combines TRBV6-1 with TRBJ1-1; 7 positions agree with TRBD1. The CDR3 sequence is 12 residues long. Germline-derived CDR1 and CDR2 are MNHNS and SASEGT. V lost 10 bases, J lost 6 bases, and 8 bases stayed unmatched. CDR3: CATNRGSPEAFF. The CDR3 DNA sequence: TGTGCCACTAACAGGGGCTCTCCTGAAGCTTTCTTT.

This chain connects TRBV4-3 to TRBJ2-1, with a possible D match to TRBD2 (6 bases). Germline CDR1 and CDR2: LGHNA and YSLEER. V shed 0 bases and J shed 6 bases, with 12 bases lying between them. This CDR3 contains 15 residues. The chain's CDR3 is CASSQEGWRGNEQFF. Here the CDR3 DNA reads TGCGCCAGCAGCCAAGAAGGTTGGCGGGGCAATGAGCAGTTCTTC.

The chain carries TRBV11-1 and TRBJ2-5; D is unresolved. There are 15 residues in the CDR3. Between the trimmed V and J ends, which lost 3 bases and 2 bases, there was a span of 13 bases. Germline V gives CDR1 SGHAT, CDR2 FQDESV (reference sequence). CDR3 residues: CASSFLYSPQETQYF. CDR3 nucleotide sequence: TGTGCCAGCAGCTTTCTTTATTCCCCTCAAGAGACCCAGTACTTC.

V and J are TRBV7-2 and TRBJ1-1; D gene unclear. This CDR3 spans 13 amino acids. Germline V gives CDR1 SGHTA, CDR2 FQGNSA. V lost 5 bases, J lost 8 bases, and 15 bases lay in between. CDR3 coding DNA: TGTGCCAGCAGCCCAGGAAGGGTCCAAGAAGCTTTCTTT. This sequence encodes CASSPGRVQEAFF. Full variable domain (missing parts from reference TRBV7-2 and TRBJ1-1): GAGVSQSPSNKVTEKGKDVELRCDPISGHTALYWYRQSLGQGLEFLIYFQGNSAPDKSGLPSDRFSAERTGGSVSTLTIQRTQQEDSAVYLCASSPGRVQEAFFGQGTRLTVV.

J is TRBJ2-1 and V is TRBV5-1, with D maybe TRBD2 (5 bases). CDR1 and CDR2 from the germline V gene are SGHRS and YFSETQ. The CDR3 has 12 amino acids. Trimming cost V 0 bases and J 9 bases, with 7 bases left between them. The CDR3 DNA follows: TGCGCCAGCAGCTTGGAAGAGGGTGAGCAGTTCTTC. It translates to CASSLEEGEQFF.

The chain carries TRBV5-4 and TRBJ2-1; TRBD2 aligns across 13 bases. The CDR3 loop spans 16 amino acids. Germline lookup yields CDR1 SGHNT and CDR2 YYREEE (reference sequence). The V segment lost 4 bases and the J segment 4 bases; nucleotides outside the gene matches: 5. DNA of the CDR3: TGTGCCAGCAGCATACTAGCGGGGGGGGTTTACAATGAGCAGTTCTTC. Translating gives CASSILAGGVYNEQFF.

J is TRBJ1-6 and V is TRBV7-8; the D gene is possibly TRBD1 (5 bases). Germline CDR1 is SGHVS and CDR2 is FQNEAQ. Deletions cut 5 bases from V and 5 bases from J, with 22 bases between. The CDR3 spans 18 residues. The CDR3 region is CASSRQFHTGRNNSPLHF. DNA of the CDR3: TGTGCCAGCAGCCGACAGTTTCATACGGGACGGAATAATTCACCCCTCCACTTT.

This sequence joins TRBV5-1 and TRBJ2-7; D not resolved. V lost 0 bases, J lost 0 bases, and 10 bases lay in between. CDR3 length equals 15 residues. CDR1 is SGHRS, CDR2 YFSETQ, per germline. The CDR3 spells CASSLVWGNSYEQYF. Here the CDR3 DNA reads TGCGCCAGCAGCTTGGTTTGGGGAAACTCCTACGAGCAGTACTTC.

This clone appeared once. This chain connects TRBV7-8 to TRBJ2-3; 8 positions agree with TRBD2. There are 16 residues in the CDR3. Germline V lookup: CDR1 SGHVS, CDR2 FQNEAQ. With 5 bases clipped from V and 2 bases from J, the junction kept 9 bases outside the gene matches. For the CDR3, the DNA is TGTGCCAGCAGCCTGCGGGGGGCGGACCACACAGATACGCAGTATTTT. This encodes CASSLRGADHTDTQYF.

The chain couples TRBV18 to TRBJ1-5, with 10 bases matching TRBD1. This CDR3 contains 16 residues. The J segment lost 1 base and the V segment lost 6 bases, leaving 6 bases of the junction unmatched. Per germline, CDR1 KGHSH and CDR2 LQKENI. The CDR3 loop reads CASSRTGGKSNQPQHF. CDR3 nucleotides: TGTGCCAGCTCTCGGACAGGGGGAAAGAGCAATCAGCCCCAGCATTTT.

The chain combines TRBV2 with TRBJ1-4; D may be TRBD1 (5 bases). The germline V and J ends were trimmed by 7 bases and 7 bases, with 16 bases remaining between them. Germline assignment: CDR1 SNHLY and CDR2 FYNNEI. This CDR3 has 14 residues. CDR3 residues: CASKVGRAGEKLFF. The CDR3 DNA is TGTGCCAGCAAGGTCGGCAGGGCAGGTGAAAAACTGTTTTTT.

As to this clone: One junction end disagrees with the germline gene, perhaps due to a read error. The chain has TRBV4-1 and TRBJ2-1, with no clear D. The CDR3 spans 14 residues. CDR1 is MGHRA, CDR2 YSYEKL, per germline. For the CDR3, the DNA is TGCGCCAGCAGCCCCTTAACCTCCAACAATGAGCAGTTCTTC. Amino acids: CASSPLTSNNEQFF.

The chain carries TRBV2 and TRBJ2-7; 7 bases agree with TRBD2. This CDR3 is built from 14 residues. V dropped 6 bases and J dropped 5; count of bases not matched to a gene: 10. From germline, CDR1 is SNHLY and CDR2 FYNNEI. The CDR3 is CASSRRGGIDEQYF. The CDR3 DNA follows: TGTGCCAGCAGCCGGCGCGGGGGAATAGACGAGCAGTACTTC.

The chain is built from TRBV7-3 and TRBJ2-2, with a possible D match to TRBD1 (6 bases). In germline, CDR1 is SGHTA, CDR2 FQGTGA. This CDR3 is 16 amino acids long. Trimming pared 6 bases from V and 1 base from J, leaving 15 bases between. The CDR3: CASSSQGPQNTGELFF. CDR3 bases: TGTGCCAGCAGTAGTCAGGGGCCTCAGAACACCGGGGAGCTGTTTTTT. Variable domain in full (rest from reference TRBV7-3 and TRBJ2-2): GAGVSQTPSNKVTEKGKYVELRCDPISGHTALYWYRQSLGQGPEFLIYFQGTGAADDSGLPNDRFFAVRPEGSVSTLKIQRTERGDSAVYLCASSSQGPQNTGELFFGEGSRLTVL.